This T cell receptor (beta chain) was captured by sequencing in a study of post-analysis software for immune sequencing data. Study-wide findings and caveats: Five or six TRBV segments, TRBV5-6, TRBV5-1 and TRBV20-1 among them, were found more frequent in patients than controls.

This clonotype has only a few counts. Its specificity is not known. The CDR3 has 14 residues. Germline V gene data show CDR1 as MNHEY and CDR2 as SVGAGI. V was clipped by 0 bases and J by 10 bases; unmatched bases: 6. Incorporated into the TCR beta cDNA libraries were unique molecular identifiers, which served to reduce PCR and sequencing biases. Each batch of 1 to 10 million T cells produced hundreds of thousands of cDNA molecules. TCRdb reprocessed the PCR reads with MiXCR, giving one entry per CDR3 protein. The table includes about 200,000 distinct CDR3 sequences, about 30% detected once. This receptor was obtained from a girl aged 2 to 17 with multiple sclerosis. Input material: blood. The J gene is TRBJ2-7, the V gene TRBV6-5, with 10 bases lining up with TRBD1. The CDR3 spells CASSYSGQGRSQYF. The CDR3 bases are TGTGCCAGCAGTTACTCGGGACAGGGGCGATCCCAGTACTTC.